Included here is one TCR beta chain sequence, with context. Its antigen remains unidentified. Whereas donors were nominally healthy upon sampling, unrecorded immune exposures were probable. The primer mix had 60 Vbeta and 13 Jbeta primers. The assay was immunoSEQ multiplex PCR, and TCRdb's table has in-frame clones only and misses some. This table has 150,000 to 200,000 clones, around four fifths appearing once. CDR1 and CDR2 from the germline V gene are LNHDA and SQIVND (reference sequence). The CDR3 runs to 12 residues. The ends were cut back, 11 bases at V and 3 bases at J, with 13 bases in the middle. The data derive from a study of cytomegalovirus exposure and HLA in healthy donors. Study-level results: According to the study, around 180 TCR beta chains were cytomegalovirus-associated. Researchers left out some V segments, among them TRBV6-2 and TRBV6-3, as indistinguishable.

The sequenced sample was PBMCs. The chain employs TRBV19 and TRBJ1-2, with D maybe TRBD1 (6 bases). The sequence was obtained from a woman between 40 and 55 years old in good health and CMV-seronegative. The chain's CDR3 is CAVRGGDYGYTF. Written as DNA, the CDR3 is TGTGCCGTTAGAGGGGGGGACTATGGCTACACCTTC.